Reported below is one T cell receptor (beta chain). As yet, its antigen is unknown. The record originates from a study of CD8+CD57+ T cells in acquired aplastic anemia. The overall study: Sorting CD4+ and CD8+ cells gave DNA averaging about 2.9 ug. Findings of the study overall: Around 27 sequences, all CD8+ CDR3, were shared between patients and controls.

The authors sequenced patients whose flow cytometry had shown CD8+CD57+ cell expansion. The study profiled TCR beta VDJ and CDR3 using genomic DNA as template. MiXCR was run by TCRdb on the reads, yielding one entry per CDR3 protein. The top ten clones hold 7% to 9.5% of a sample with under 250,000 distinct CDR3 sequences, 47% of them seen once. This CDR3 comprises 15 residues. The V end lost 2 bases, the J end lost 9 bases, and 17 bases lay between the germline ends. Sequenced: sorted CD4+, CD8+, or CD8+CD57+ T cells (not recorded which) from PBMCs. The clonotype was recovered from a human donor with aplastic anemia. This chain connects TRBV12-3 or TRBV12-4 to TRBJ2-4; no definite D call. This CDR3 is CASSLSRRTESIQYF. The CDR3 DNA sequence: TGTGCCAGCAGTTTATCACGGCGTACCGAAAGCATTCAGTACTTC.